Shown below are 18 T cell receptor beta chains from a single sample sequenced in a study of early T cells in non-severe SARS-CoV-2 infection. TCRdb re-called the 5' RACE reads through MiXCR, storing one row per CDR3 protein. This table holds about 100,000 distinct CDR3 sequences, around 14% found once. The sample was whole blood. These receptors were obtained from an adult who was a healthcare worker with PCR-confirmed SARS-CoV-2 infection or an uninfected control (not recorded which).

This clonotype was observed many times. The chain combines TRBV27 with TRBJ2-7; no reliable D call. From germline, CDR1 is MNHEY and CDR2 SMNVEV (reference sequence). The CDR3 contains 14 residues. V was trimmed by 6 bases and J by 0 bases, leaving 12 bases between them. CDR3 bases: TGTGCCAGCAGAGATAGGGAACTCTCCTACGAGCAGTACTTC. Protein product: CASRDRELSYEQYF.

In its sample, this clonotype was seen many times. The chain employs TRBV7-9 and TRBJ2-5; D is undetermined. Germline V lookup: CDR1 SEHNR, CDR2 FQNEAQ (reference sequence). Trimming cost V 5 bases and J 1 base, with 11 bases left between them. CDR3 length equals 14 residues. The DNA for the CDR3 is TGTGCCAGCAGCCCCACGACTCGCCAAGAGACCCAGTACTTC. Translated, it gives CASSPTTRQETQYF.

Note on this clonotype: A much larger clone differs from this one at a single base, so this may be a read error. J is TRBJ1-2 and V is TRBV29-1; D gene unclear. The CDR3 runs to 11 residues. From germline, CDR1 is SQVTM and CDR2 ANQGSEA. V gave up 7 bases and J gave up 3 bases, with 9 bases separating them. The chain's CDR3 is CSAPEDYGYTF. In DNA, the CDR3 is TGCAGCGCTCCCGAGGACTATGGCTACACCTTC.

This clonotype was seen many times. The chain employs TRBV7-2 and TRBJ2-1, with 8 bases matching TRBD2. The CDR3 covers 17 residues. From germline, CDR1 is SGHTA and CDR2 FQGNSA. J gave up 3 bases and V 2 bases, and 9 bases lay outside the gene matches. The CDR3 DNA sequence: TGTGCCAGCAGCTTACAGGGTAGCGGGATCGACTACAATGAGCAGTTCTTC. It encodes CASSLQGSGIDYNEQFF.

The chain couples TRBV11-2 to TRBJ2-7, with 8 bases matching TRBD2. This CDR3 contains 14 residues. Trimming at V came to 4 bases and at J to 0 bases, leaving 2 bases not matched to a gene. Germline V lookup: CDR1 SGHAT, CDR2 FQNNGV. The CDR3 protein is CASSSGGNSYEQYF. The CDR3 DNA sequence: TGTGCCAGCAGCTCGGGGGGGAACTCCTACGAGCAGTACTTC.

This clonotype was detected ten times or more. The CDR3 is CASSDVLAGGSDTQYF. The CDR3 DNA sequence: TGTGCCAGCAGTGACGTCCTAGCGGGGGGATCAGATACGCAGTATTTT. This chain links TRBV6-4 with TRBJ2-3; 11 bases fit TRBD2. V was pared by 2 bases and J by 4 bases, with 5 bases of the junction left unmatched. The CDR3 has 16 residues. Looked up from germline, CDR1 is MRHNA and CDR2 is SNTAGT.

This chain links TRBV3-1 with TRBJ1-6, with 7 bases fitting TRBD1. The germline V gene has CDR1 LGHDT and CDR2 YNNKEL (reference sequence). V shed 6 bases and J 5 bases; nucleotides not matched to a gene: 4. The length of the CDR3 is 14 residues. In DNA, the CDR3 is TGTGCCAGCAGTCCCGGGACAGATAATTCACCCCTCCACTTT. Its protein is CASSPGTDNSPLHF.

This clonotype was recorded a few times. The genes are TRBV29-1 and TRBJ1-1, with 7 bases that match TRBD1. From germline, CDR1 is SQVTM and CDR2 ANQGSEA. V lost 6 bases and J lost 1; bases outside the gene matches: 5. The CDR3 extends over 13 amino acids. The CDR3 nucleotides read TGCAGCGTGGCCGGGACAGCGAACACTGAAGCTTTCTTT. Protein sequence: CSVAGTANTEAFF.

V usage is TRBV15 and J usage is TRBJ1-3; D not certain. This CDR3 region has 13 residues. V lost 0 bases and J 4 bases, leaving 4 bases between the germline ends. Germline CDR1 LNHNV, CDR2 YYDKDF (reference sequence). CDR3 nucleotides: TGTGCCACCAGCAGAGAAGGGGGAAACACCATATATTTT. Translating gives CATSREGGNTIYF.

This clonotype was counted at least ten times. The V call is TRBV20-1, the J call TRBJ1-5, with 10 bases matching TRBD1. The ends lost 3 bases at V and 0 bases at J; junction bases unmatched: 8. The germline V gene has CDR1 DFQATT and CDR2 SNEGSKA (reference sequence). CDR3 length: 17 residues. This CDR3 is CSARRTGGENSNQPQHF. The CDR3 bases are TGCAGTGCTAGGCGGACAGGGGGGGAGAATAGCAATCAGCCCCAGCATTTT.

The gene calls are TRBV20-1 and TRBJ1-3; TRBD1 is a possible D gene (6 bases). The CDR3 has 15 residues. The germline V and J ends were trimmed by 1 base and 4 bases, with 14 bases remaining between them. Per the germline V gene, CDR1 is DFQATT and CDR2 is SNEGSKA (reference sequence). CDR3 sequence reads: CSARATGPLGNTIYF. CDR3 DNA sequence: TGCAGTGCTAGAGCGACAGGACCTTTAGGAAACACCATATATTTT.

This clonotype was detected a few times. The CDR3 here is CASSLASGGAETQYF. The CDR3 DNA sequence: TGCGCCAGCAGCTTGGCGTCAGGGGGCGCGGAGACCCAGTACTTC. The genes are TRBV5-1 and TRBJ2-5; 8 positions match TRBD1. Germline V lookup: CDR1 SGHRS, CDR2 YFSETQ. The CDR3 runs to 15 residues. V was clipped by 0 bases and J by 5 bases; unmatched bases: 6.

The CDR3, as DNA: TGTGCCAGCAGTAGCCCCAGGGGACCGGAAGCTTTCTTT. This gives the protein CASSSPRGPEAFF. V and J are TRBV6-2 or TRBV6-3 and TRBJ1-1, with D tentatively TRBD1 (6 bases). Trimming took off 5 bases at V and 8 bases at J, with 15 bases between the two ends. This CDR3 is 13 amino acids long. Germline V CDR1 and CDR2: MNHEY, SVGEGT.

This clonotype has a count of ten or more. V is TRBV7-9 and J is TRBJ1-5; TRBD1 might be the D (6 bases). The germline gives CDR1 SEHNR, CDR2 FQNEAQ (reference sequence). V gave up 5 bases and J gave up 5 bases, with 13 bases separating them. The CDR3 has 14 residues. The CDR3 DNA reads TGTGCCAGCAGCCCGGGGGGCAGGGATCAGCCCCAGCATTTT. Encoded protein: CASSPGGRDQPQHF.

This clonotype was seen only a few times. This chain's CDR3 is CASEAPTGELFF. DNA for the CDR3: TGTGCCAGCGAAGCCCCCACCGGGGAGCTGTTTTTT. This rearrangement joins TRBV6-5 to TRBJ2-2; D not certain. Germline-derived CDR1 and CDR2 are MNHEY and SVGAGI. The CDR3 totals 12 residues. V lost 8 bases to trimming and J lost 4 bases, with 8 bases between them.

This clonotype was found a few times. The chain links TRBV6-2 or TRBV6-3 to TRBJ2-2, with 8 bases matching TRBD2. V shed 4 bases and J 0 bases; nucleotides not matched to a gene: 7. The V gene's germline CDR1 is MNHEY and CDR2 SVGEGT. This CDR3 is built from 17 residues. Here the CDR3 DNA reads TGTGCCAGCAGTTTGTCCAGCGGGGGAGCGAACACCGGGGAGCTGTTTTTT. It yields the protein CASSLSSGGANTGELFF.

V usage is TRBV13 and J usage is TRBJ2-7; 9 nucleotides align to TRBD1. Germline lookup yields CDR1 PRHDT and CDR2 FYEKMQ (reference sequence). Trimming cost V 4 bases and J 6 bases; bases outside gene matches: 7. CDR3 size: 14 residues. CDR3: CASSSGTGRPEQYF. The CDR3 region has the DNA TGTGCCAGCAGCTCCGGGACAGGGCGACCCGAGCAGTACTTC.

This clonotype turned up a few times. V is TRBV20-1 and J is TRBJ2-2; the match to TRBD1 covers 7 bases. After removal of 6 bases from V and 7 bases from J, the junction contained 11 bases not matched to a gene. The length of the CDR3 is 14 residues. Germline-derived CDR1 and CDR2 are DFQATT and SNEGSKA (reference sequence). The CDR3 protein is CSARIDRVYGELFF. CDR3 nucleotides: TGCAGTGCCAGAATCGACAGGGTTTACGGGGAGCTGTTTTTT.